The 24 T cell receptor beta chains below were found in one sample sequenced in a study of control samples from healthy donors and cancer patients. Libraries were prepared by immunoSEQ multiplex PCR; TCRdb keeps only in-frame clonotypes and omits some of them. Of 100,000 or so clones listed, roughly nine tenths are singletons. Input material: blood. The receptors here all came from a woman aged 30 to 39 in good health.

This chain connects TRBV5-1 to TRBJ2-7; 11 bases map to TRBD2. The CDR3 is made up of 14 amino acids. Germline CDR1 is SGHRS and CDR2 is YFSETQ. Losses at the gene ends were 2 bases for V and 7 bases for J; bases not matched to a gene: 5. CDR3 residues: CASSLLAGAREQYF. CDR3 coding DNA: TGCGCCAGCAGCTTACTAGCGGGGGCCCGGGAGCAGTACTTC.

The chain links TRBV11-2 to TRBJ2-6, with D uncertain. Germline V lookup: CDR1 SGHAT, CDR2 FQNNGV. This CDR3 is built from 17 residues. Trimming stripped 5 bases from V and 4 bases from J, with 18 bases between. CDR3 coding DNA: TGTGCCAGCAGCCGCTCCCCCGTGGGCTCGGGGGCCAACGTCCTGACTTTC. The encoded protein is CASSRSPVGSGANVLTF.

The genes are TRBV3-1 (or the pseudogene TRBV3-2) and TRBJ2-7, with D uncertain. Trimming stripped 0 bases from V and 2 bases from J, with 8 bases between. This CDR3 is built from 14 residues. The germline CDR1 and CDR2 sequences are LGHDT and YNNKEL (reference sequence). For the CDR3, the DNA is TGTGCCAGCAGCCAAGATCCTTATACCTACGAGCAGTACTTC. This gives the protein CASSQDPYTYEQYF.

The chain combines TRBV6-5 with TRBJ1-2; the match to TRBD1 covers 12 bases. Germline CDR1 is MNHEY and CDR2 is SVGAGI. The CDR3 is 15 residues long. V gave up 6 bases and J gave up 8 bases; unmatched junction bases: 10. CDR3 DNA: TGTGCCAGCAGGGAGCAGGGACAGGGGGCGTGGGGCTACACCTTC. It encodes CASREQGQGAWGYTF.

This chain uses TRBV30 with TRBJ1-4, with TRBD1 matching over 9 bases. The germline CDR1 and CDR2 sequences are GTSNPN and SVGIG (reference sequence). The CDR3 has 13 residues. Losses at the gene ends were 1 base for V and 8 bases for J; bases not matched to a gene: 2. The CDR3 DNA is TGTGCCTGGAGTGCGGGACAGGGCGAAAAACTGTTTTTT. This codes for CAWSAGQGEKLFF.

V usage is TRBV11-3 and J usage is TRBJ1-4, with TRBD1 matching over 10 bases. The germline gives CDR1 SGHNT, CDR2 YENEEA. The J segment lost 4 bases and the V segment lost 5 bases, leaving 4 bases of the junction unmatched. The CDR3 has 15 amino acids. In nucleotides, the CDR3 is TGTGCCAGCAGCACTGGGACAGGGGTTAATGAAAAACTGTTTTTT. As protein: CASSTGTGVNEKLFF.

The chain is built from TRBV3-1 (or the pseudogene TRBV3-2) and TRBJ2-3, with D perhaps matching TRBD1 (5 bases). The germline V gene encodes CDR1 LGHDT and CDR2 YNNKEL (reference sequence). The V and J ends lost 1 base and 4 bases respectively, with 12 bases between them. This CDR3 has 15 amino acids. The CDR3 spells CASSQGRVVADTQYF. CDR3 nucleotide sequence: TGTGCCAGCAGCCAAGGCAGGGTTGTCGCAGATACGCAGTATTTT.

The rearrangement joins TRBV4-1 to TRBJ2-3, with D possibly matching TRBD2 (5 bases). Germline V lookup: CDR1 MGHRA, CDR2 YSYEKL. This CDR3 region has 13 residues. Trimming left V 4 bases short and J 6 bases short, with 11 bases between. The CDR3 DNA follows: TGCGCCAGCAGCCCCCTACTAGAGGATACGCAGTATTTT. It yields the protein CASSPLLEDTQYF.

The rearrangement joins TRBV27 to TRBJ2-7, with TRBD2 matching 10 bases. This CDR3 spans 15 amino acids. The V and J ends lost 5 bases and 3 bases, in that order; junction bases with no gene match: 7. Germline-derived CDR1 and CDR2 are MNHEY and SMNVEV (reference sequence). The CDR3 DNA reads TGTGCCAGCAGTGGTACTAGCGGGATGTACTACGAGCAGTACTTC. Encoded protein: CASSGTSGMYYEQYF.

This clone was found once. The chain joins TRBV28 to TRBJ1-5, with TRBD1 matching over 7 bases. The ends lost 5 bases at V and 2 bases at J; junction bases unmatched: 9. Germline CDR1 and CDR2: MDHEN and SYDVKM. This CDR3 contains 16 residues. The CDR3 sequence: CASSQNRGQGNQPQHF. CDR3 coding DNA: TGTGCCAGCAGTCAAAACAGGGGTCAGGGCAATCAGCCCCAGCATTTT.

This sequence joins TRBV27 and TRBJ2-3; D is undetermined. This CDR3 is 13 amino acids long. Germline V gene lookup returns CDR1 MNHEY and CDR2 SMNVEV (reference sequence). V lost 8 bases, J lost 1 base, and 10 bases lay in between. The CDR3, as DNA: TGTGCCAGCTCTCGAGCGCGCACAGATACGCAGTATTTT. It encodes CASSRARTDTQYF.

This clone turned up a few times. This chain connects TRBV5-1 to TRBJ2-1; 7 bases are shared with TRBD2. The CDR3 has 15 residues. J was trimmed by 0 bases and V by 4 bases; bases with no gene match: 4. From germline, CDR1 is SGHRS and CDR2 YFSETQ. CDR3 protein: CASSSTSDSYNEQFF. CDR3 coding DNA: TGCGCCAGCAGCAGTACTAGCGACTCCTACAATGAGCAGTTCTTC.

J is TRBJ2-5 and V is TRBV5-4; 8 bases are shared with TRBD2. Trimming at V came to 0 bases and at J to 0 bases, leaving 10 bases not matched to a gene. Germline CDR1 SGHNT, CDR2 YYREEE (reference sequence). This CDR3 is 18 amino acids long. The CDR3 sequence: CASSLGLAGSSYQETQYF. As DNA, the CDR3 is TGTGCCAGCAGCTTGGGGCTAGCGGGTAGTTCGTACCAAGAGACCCAGTACTTC.

The J gene is TRBJ1-1, the V gene TRBV15; no clear D gene. V was clipped by 0 bases and J by 3 bases, with 11 bases between them. The CDR3 is made up of 15 amino acids. Germline CDR1 reads LNHNV; CDR2 reads YYDKDF (reference sequence). This CDR3 is CATSRDTKGDTEAFF. The DNA of the CDR3 is TGTGCCACCAGCAGAGATACGAAGGGAGACACTGAAGCTTTCTTT.

The rearrangement uses TRBV19 and TRBJ1-4; 11 nucleotides agree with TRBD1. Germline trimming cut 8 bases from V and 8 bases from J; bases unmatched to any gene: 4. This CDR3 has 13 residues. Germline V gives CDR1 LNHDA, CDR2 SQIVND (reference sequence). CDR3 nucleotides: TGTGCCAGTGGACAGGGGGCACGAGAAAAACTGTTTTTT. It yields the protein CASGQGAREKLFF.

V usage is TRBV4-2 and J usage is TRBJ2-1; 8 bases match TRBD2. V lost 3 bases, J lost 1 base, and 5 bases stayed unmatched. Germline assignment: CDR1 LGHNA and CDR2 YNFKEQ. The CDR3 loop spans 16 amino acids. Here the CDR3 DNA reads TGTGCCAGCAGCCACCTTAGCGGGATATCCTACAATGAGCAGTTCTTC. It yields the protein CASSHLSGISYNEQFF.

This chain links TRBV2 with TRBJ1-5, with D maybe TRBD1 (5 bases). Germline values: CDR1 SNHLY, CDR2 FYNNEI. This CDR3 is built from 14 residues. V was cut by 4 bases and J by 4 bases, with 11 bases left in between. Written as DNA, the CDR3 is TGTGCCAGCAGTGCCAGGGAAGTTAATCAGCCCCAGCATTTT. Translated, it gives CASSAREVNQPQHF.

V gene TRBV10-3 combines with J gene TRBJ2-3; TRBD1 or TRBD2 may be the D gene (5 bases each). From germline, CDR1 is ENHRY and CDR2 SYGVKD. The CDR3 totals 17 residues. The germline V and J ends were trimmed by 0 bases and 4 bases, with 17 bases remaining between them. The CDR3 reads CAISESPRGVGPDTQYF. CDR3 DNA sequence: TGTGCCATCAGTGAGTCGCCTCGGGGTGTGGGGCCAGATACGCAGTATTTT.

This clone was observed a single time. The chain couples TRBV27 to TRBJ1-5; D uncertain. From germline, CDR1 is MNHEY and CDR2 SMNVEV (reference sequence). V lost 5 bases and J 6 bases, leaving 11 bases between the germline ends. This CDR3 has 13 amino acids. CDR3 in amino acids: CASSPDLVQPQHF. The DNA of the CDR3 is TGTGCCAGCAGTCCCGATCTAGTTCAGCCCCAGCATTTT.

This clone was recorded once. The chain links TRBV29-1 to TRBJ1-2, with 10 nucleotides matching TRBD1. CDR1 and CDR2 from the germline V gene are SQVTM and ANQGSEA. J gave up 0 bases and V 4 bases, and 5 bases lay outside the gene matches. CDR3 length equals 15 residues. The CDR3 region is CSVGDRGQANYGYTF. CDR3 sequence (DNA): TGCAGCGTTGGGGACAGGGGACAGGCTAACTATGGCTACACCTTC.

The CDR3 loop reads CATSMGGQETQYF. CDR3 sequence (DNA): TGTGCCACCAGTATGGGTGGCCAAGAGACCCAGTACTTC. The V and J genes are TRBV24-1 and TRBJ2-5, with no clear D. CDR1 is KGHDR and CDR2 is SFDVKD in the germline V gene. V gave up 6 bases and J gave up 1 base, with 8 bases separating them. The CDR3 extends over 13 amino acids.

The CDR3 DNA sequence: TGTGCCAGCAGCTTAGGGACTCACTCCCTCAATGAGCAGTTCTTC. Its protein is CASSLGTHSLNEQFF. The rearrangement joins TRBV7-2 to TRBJ2-1; weak D call: TRBD2 (5 bases). Trimming shortened V by 1 base and J by 6 bases, and 13 bases separated the two germline ends. The CDR3 sequence is 15 residues long. CDR1 is SGHTA and CDR2 is FQGNSA in the germline V gene.

V and J are TRBV19 and TRBJ1-3; D may be TRBD1 (6 bases). Trimming shortened V by 8 bases and J by 0 bases, and 17 bases separated the two germline ends. The germline gives CDR1 LNHDA, CDR2 SQIVND (reference sequence). The length of the CDR3 is 16 residues. This chain's CDR3 is CASGYPQGLSGNTIYF. In DNA form, the CDR3 reads TGTGCCAGTGGATATCCACAGGGACTCTCTGGAAACACCATATATTTT. Full variable domain (outside the CDR3, taken from reference TRBV19 and TRBJ1-3): DGGITQSPKYLFRKEGQNVTLSCEQNLNHDAMYWYRQDPGQGLRLIYYSQIVNDFQKGDIAEGYSVSREKKESFPLTVTSAQKNPTAFYLCASGYPQGLSGNTIYFGEGSWLTVV.

This clone was seen more than once but under ten times. The chain links TRBV5-5 to TRBJ1-1; D is unclear. The CDR3 has 14 amino acids. V lost 3 bases to trimming and J lost 4 bases, with 13 bases between them. CDR1 and CDR2 from the germline V gene are SGHKS and YYEKEE (reference sequence). The CDR3 region is CASSWAGVPTEAFF. As DNA, the CDR3 is TGTGCCAGCAGCTGGGCCGGGGTGCCCACTGAAGCTTTCTTT.